This T cell receptor (beta chain) was captured by sequencing in a study of tumor-infiltrating lymphocytes in primary liver carcinoma. Looking at the study overall: Primary liver carcinoma, confirmed by histopathology, was surgically resected. These patients were men and women whose ages were 30 to 69 years. Productive TCRbeta read counts per sample ran from roughly 3.5 to 7 million and were similar across tissue types.

With V trimmed by 5 bases and J by 5 bases, 8 bases remained unmatched. CDR1 is SGHAT, CDR2 FQNNGV, per germline. The CDR3 totals 14 residues. Worth noting for this clonotype: Given a much more abundant clone one base away, this may be a read error. The final CDR3 position lacks the conserved phenylalanine or tryptophan, pointing to a likely read error.

The authors took blood RNA from unsorted whole blood and also extracted germline DNA. Starting from around 500 ng of total RNA, TCR beta cDNA was produced with a primer in the constant region. Three nested multiplex PCR rounds, a slightly modified ARM-PCR, produced the libraries for TCR beta. Each of the first two PCR rounds ran approximately 9 cycles with TRBV1-TRBV30 forward and C-beta reverse primers. TCRdb itself ran the multiplex PCR reads through MiXCR, one entry per CDR3 protein. Of just over 300,000 distinct CDR3 sequences listed, almost 60% are singletons. The TCR originated in a woman under 40 with primary liver carcinoma and hepatitis B virus infection. V and J are TRBV11-2 and TRBJ2-5; 7 bases match TRBD2. Sequencing was performed on peripheral blood. The CDR3 is CASSPGLGRETQYI. The CDR3 region has the DNA TGTGCCAGCAGCCCCGGACTAGGAAGGGAGACCCAGTACATC.